This T cell receptor (beta chain) comes out of a study of PD-1 blockade in mismatch repair-deficient tumors. This table comes from immunoSEQ multiplex PCR, and its TCRdb copy is limited to in-frame clones, with some not included. The top ten clones hold under 1.2% of a sample with around 39,000 clones, approximately 80% of them seen once. The specimen comprised PBMCs, sampled about 40 weeks after starting pembrolizumab. The clonotype was recovered from an adult with mismatch repair-deficient cancer.

The CDR3 DNA reads as TGCGCCAGCAGCTACGCTAGCAAGTACGAGCAGTACTTC. Amino acid sequence: CASSYASKYEQYF. The chain links TRBV5-1 to TRBJ2-5; maybe TRBD2 (5 bases). Gene TRBJ2-7 matches the end of the DNA better, so the J call may be wrong. Germline-derived CDR1 and CDR2 are SGHRS and YFSETQ. CDR3 length: 13 amino acids.